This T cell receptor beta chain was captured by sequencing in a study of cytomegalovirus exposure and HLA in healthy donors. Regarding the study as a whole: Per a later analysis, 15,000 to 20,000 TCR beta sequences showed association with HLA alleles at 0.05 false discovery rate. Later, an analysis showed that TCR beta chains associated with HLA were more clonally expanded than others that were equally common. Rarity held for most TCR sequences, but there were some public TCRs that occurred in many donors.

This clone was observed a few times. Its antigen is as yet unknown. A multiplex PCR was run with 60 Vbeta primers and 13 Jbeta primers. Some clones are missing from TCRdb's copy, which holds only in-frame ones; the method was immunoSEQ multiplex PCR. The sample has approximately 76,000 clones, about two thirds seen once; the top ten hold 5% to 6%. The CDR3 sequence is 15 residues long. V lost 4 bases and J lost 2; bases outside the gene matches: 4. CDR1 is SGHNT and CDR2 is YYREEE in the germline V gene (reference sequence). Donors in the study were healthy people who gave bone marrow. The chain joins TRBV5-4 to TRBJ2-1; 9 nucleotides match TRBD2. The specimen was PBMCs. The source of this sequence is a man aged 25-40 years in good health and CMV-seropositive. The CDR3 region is CASSVPSGAYNEQFF. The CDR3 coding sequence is TGTGCCAGCAGCGTCCCTAGCGGGGCCTACAATGAGCAGTTCTTC.